The sample holds many counts of the clone carrying this TCR beta chain. What it recognizes is unknown. This sample is drawn from a study of breast tumors, draining lymph nodes, adjacent tissues. From germline, CDR1 is SGDLS and CDR2 YYNGEE. Trimming left V 4 bases short and J 2 bases short, with 15 bases between. The CDR3 consists of 16 residues. The lymph nodes were axillary draining lymph nodes from breast cancer patients. Study-wide results and limits: Data fit most tumor T cells coming from lymph node, expanding in tumor. Tumor T cell lymph node origin was a supported hypothesis, not proven.

A single record per CDR3 protein comes from TCRdb applying MiXCR to the multiplex PCR reads. The sample holds about 140,000 distinct CDR3 sequences, roughly 33% seen once. The sequence came from a female donor with breast cancer. Some clones in this sample may be carry-over from other donors' samples. Sequenced sample: axillary lymph node tissue. The rearrangement uses TRBV9 and TRBJ2-2; a possible D gene is TRBD2 (6 bases). CDR3 in DNA: TGTGCCAGCAGCCTTAAGGTGGGGACTAACACCGGGGAGCTGTTTTTT. It encodes CASSLKVGTNTGELFF.